The 8 T cell receptor beta chains below were found in one sample sequenced in a study of control samples from healthy donors and cancer patients. The protocol was immunoSEQ multiplex PCR, while the TCRdb copy is restricted to in-frame clones and leaves out a portion. The data hold about 130,000 clones, with more than 80% observed a single time. The sample taken for sequencing was blood. These receptor sequences come from a man aged 35-49 years in good health.

J is TRBJ1-2 and V is TRBV6-9; D remains unclear. Trimming took 2 bases from V and 4 from J, leaving 23 bases between them. Germline loops: CDR1 MNHGY, CDR2 SVAAGI. The CDR3 sequence is 18 residues long. The CDR3 DNA reads TGTGCCAGCAGTTATCCCTCGAGCCTAGGATCATTGGGCTATGGCTACACCTTC. Protein: CASSYPSSLGSLGYGYTF.

V gene TRBV3-1 (or the pseudogene TRBV3-2) combines with J gene TRBJ1-5; D gene unclear. Germline CDR1 and CDR2: LGHDT and YNNKEL (reference sequence). This CDR3 has 15 amino acids. Deletions cut 1 base from V and 4 bases from J, with 11 bases between. CDR3 region: CASSQVPGVNQPQHF. Written as DNA, the CDR3 is TGTGCCAGCAGCCAAGTTCCGGGAGTGAATCAGCCCCAGCATTTT.

The rearrangement links TRBV6-5 to TRBJ1-6; D is unresolved. This CDR3 is 14 amino acids long. Germline V gene sequence: CDR1 MNHEY, CDR2 SVGAGI. V was clipped by 11 bases and J by 0 bases, with 11 bases between them. DNA of the CDR3: TGTGCCGTCCGGGGAAGCTCCTATAATTCACCCCTCCACTTT. Translated: CAVRGSSYNSPLHF.

V and J are TRBV28 and TRBJ1-5; D is undetermined. Trimming took 8 bases from V and 3 from J, leaving 17 bases between them. Germline V gene sequence: CDR1 MDHEN, CDR2 SYDVKM. The length of the CDR3 is 15 residues. In nucleotides, the CDR3 is TGTGCCAGCCAGATTAGGTGGCTCCTCAATCAGCCCCAGCATTTT. Translated: CASQIRWLLNQPQHF.

This chain joins TRBV3-1 (or the pseudogene TRBV3-2) and TRBJ2-7, with a tentative D call TRBD2 (6 bases). V shed 3 bases and J shed 7 bases, with 16 bases lying between them. This CDR3 region has 14 residues. Germline CDR1 is LGHDT and CDR2 is YNNKEL (reference sequence). The CDR3 DNA is TGTGCCAGCAGCCAGTTCCGCGGGACGGGAGAGCAGTACTTC. It encodes CASSQFRGTGEQYF.

The genes are TRBV27 and TRBJ2-3, with D unresolved. Deletions cut 8 bases from V and 10 bases from J, with 16 bases between. This CDR3 contains 12 residues. The germline V gene encodes CDR1 MNHEY and CDR2 SMNVEV (reference sequence). CDR3 loop: CASGILLVPQYF. CDR3 sequence (DNA): TGTGCCAGCGGAATCTTGCTAGTCCCGCAGTATTTT.

The chain combines TRBV30 with TRBJ2-5; TRBD2 aligns across 7 bases. V dropped 5 bases and J dropped 4; count of bases not matched to a gene: 19. Germline values: CDR1 GTSNPN, CDR2 SVGIG (reference sequence). The CDR3 has 17 residues. The DNA for the CDR3 is TGTGCCTGGCACCGGGGGGTTATGGTAGGGTCGCGAGAGACCCAGTACTTC. Translating it yields CAWHRGVMVGSRETQYF.

The chain recombines TRBV28 with TRBJ1-4, with TRBD1 identical over 11 bases. The CDR3 sequence is 16 residues long. Germline CDR1 is MDHEN and CDR2 is SYDVKM. The J segment lost 0 bases and the V segment lost 7 bases, leaving 4 bases of the junction unmatched. The CDR3 DNA reads as TGTGCCAGCAATCCGGGACAGGGGGCAACTAATGAAAAACTGTTTTTT. This sequence encodes CASNPGQGATNEKLFF.